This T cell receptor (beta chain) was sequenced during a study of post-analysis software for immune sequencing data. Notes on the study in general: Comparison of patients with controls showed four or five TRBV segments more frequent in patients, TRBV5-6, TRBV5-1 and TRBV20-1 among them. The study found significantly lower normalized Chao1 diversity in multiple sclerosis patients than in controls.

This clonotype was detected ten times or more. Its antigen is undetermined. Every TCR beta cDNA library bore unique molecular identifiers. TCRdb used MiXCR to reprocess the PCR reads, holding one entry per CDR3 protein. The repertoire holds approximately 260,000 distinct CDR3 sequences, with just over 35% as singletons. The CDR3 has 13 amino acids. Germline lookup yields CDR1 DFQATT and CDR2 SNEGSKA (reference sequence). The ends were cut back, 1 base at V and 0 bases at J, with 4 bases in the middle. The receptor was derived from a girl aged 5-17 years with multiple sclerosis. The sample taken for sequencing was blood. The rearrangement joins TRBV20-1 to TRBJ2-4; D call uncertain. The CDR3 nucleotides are TGCAGTGCTAGAGTGGTAGCCAAAAACATTCAGTACTTC. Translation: CSARVVAKNIQYF.